Here is one T cell receptor (beta chain) with its context. Its antigen is still unknown. This CDR3 contains 12 residues. J lost 8 bases, V lost 9 bases, and 8 bases had no gene match. Germline CDR1 is SNHLY and CDR2 is FYNNEI. Generated by immunoSEQ multiplex PCR, the TCRdb table keeps only in-frame clones and is missing some. The sample records about 61,000 clones, 65% to 90% being singletons. This entry belongs to a study of OX40 agonist ivuxolimab in advanced cancers. Study-level findings and limits: Expanded peripheral T cells had an undetermined antigen specificity. Near-lowest levels of clonal expansion characterized partial responders at 0.1-3.0 mg/kg. In the 0.1 to 3.0 mg/kg range, CD4+ and CD8+ blood T cells had expanded clonally by week 6.

The source was CD4+ or CD8+ T cells sorted from blood, collected in a trial of the OX40 agonist ivuxolimab. The source is an adult with an advanced solid tumor such as melanoma, head and neck, liver or kidney cancer. The J gene is TRBJ1-2, the V gene TRBV2; 8 nucleotides line up with TRBD1. This CDR3 is CARTRQGRGYTF. DNA of the CDR3: TGTGCCAGGACTAGACAGGGGCGAGGCTACACCTTC.